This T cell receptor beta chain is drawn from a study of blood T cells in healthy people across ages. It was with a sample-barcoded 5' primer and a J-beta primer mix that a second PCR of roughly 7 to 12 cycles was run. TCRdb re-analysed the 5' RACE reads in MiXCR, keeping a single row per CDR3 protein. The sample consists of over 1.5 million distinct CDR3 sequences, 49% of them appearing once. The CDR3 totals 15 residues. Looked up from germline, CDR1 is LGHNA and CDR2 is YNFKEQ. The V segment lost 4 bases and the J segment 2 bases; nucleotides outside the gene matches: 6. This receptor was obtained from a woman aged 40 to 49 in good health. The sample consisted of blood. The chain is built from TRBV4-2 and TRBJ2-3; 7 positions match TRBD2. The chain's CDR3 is CASSLTSEDTDTQYF. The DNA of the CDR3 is TGTGCCAGCAGCCTTACTAGCGAGGACACAGATACGCAGTATTTT.